This TCR beta chain is from a study of T cell responses to AZD1222 COVID-19 vaccine. As to this clone: As yet, its antigen is unknown.

V was pared by 4 bases and J by 5 bases, with 14 bases between. Germline loops: CDR1 SGHRS, CDR2 YFSETQ. This CDR3 contains 14 residues. Using immunoSEQ multiplex PCR, the repertoire was profiled, and TCRdb retains in-frame clones only, with some absent. The sample records more than 95,000 clones, roughly 90% being singletons. Study-level results: Nearly half of spike-specific TCRs reportedly go after variant regions that carry no mutations. No repertoire was sampled before or during the peak T cell response, only after it. Possibly, clonal diversity was underestimated; donors were largely white British and included more females.

The J gene is TRBJ2-3, the V gene TRBV5-1; maybe TRBD1 (5 bases). The TCR sequence derives from an adult in good health. This specimen was peripheral blood, taken on day 0 of AZD1222 vaccination. CDR3 protein: CASSETTQGDTQYF. The CDR3 bases are TGCGCCAGCAGCGAGACCACCCAGGGAGATACGCAGTATTTT. Full variable domain (outside the CDR3, taken from reference TRBV5-1 and TRBJ2-3): KAGVTQTPRYLIKTRGQQVTLSCSPISGHRSVSWYQQTPGQGLQFLFEYFSETQRNKGNFPGRFSGRQFSNSRSEMNVSTLELGDSALYLCASSETTQGDTQYFGPGTRLTVL.